This T cell receptor beta chain was sequenced in a study of glioma-infiltrating T cells. The iRepertoire nested amplicon-rescue multiplex PCR amplified TCR alpha and beta CDR3s from RNA. Via MiXCR, TCRdb re-called the multiplex PCR reads, giving one row per CDR3 protein. The sample lists about 400,000 distinct CDR3 sequences, around 38% seen once, with around 12% in the top ten. This clonotype was seen once. V was trimmed by 3 bases and J by 4 bases, leaving 13 bases between them. This CDR3 is built from 14 residues. Germline assignment: CDR1 LNHDA and CDR2 SQIVND (reference sequence). V usage is TRBV19 and J usage is TRBJ2-7; no firm D call. The source is a human donor with low-grade glioma or glioblastoma, undergoing nonglioma brain surgery, or in good health (not recorded which). Material: glioma tissue, nonneoplastic brain tissue, or PBMCs (not recorded which). CDR3 DNA sequence: TGTGCCAGTAGTATTGGAGCCGGTGATTACGAGCAGTACTTC. Its translation: CASSIGAGDYEQYF.